This T cell receptor beta chain was sequenced during a study of T-cell memory formation after mild COVID-19 (dated by TCRdb to about 2021). About the investigation overall: TCR sequence clusters from the two donors were largely donor specific. Two young, previously healthy adult volunteers made up the cohort, one male and one female. In a couple of donors, T-cell clones that expanded and contracted after mild COVID-19 were followed by sequencing TCRalpha and TCRbeta repertoires longitudinally. The investigation overall reported the following: Clones contracting from day 15 to 85 had balanced CD4/CD8 phenotypes, while a second wave expanding from day 15 to 37 was biased towards CD4+. The study included only a couple of mild cases, and larger cohorts that include severe cases with pre-infection samples were judged to be necessary. Some responding clones were detected in pre-infection memory, which suggested that pre-existing cross-reactive memory T cells had joined the SARS-CoV-2 response. Contracting CD4+ clones turned up mainly in the CM and EM memory subsets, whereas EMRA was where CD8+ clones were enriched. The second-wave clones that peaked on day 37 were not confirmed to be SARS-CoV-2 specific.

Sequencing instrument: Illumina NovaSeq 6000. Using 5'RACE with constant-segment primers, TCRalpha and TCRbeta cDNA libraries were constructed, with sample barcodes and unique molecular identifiers added in the process. Trizol reagent was used to extract RNA from every sample. Libraries were amplified in two PCR steps, with a second sample barcode and Illumina TruSeq adapters added in the second step. The libraries were sequenced on an Illumina NovaSeq using 2 x 150 bp paired-end reads. Processing in the source paper ran as follows. With migec v1.2.7, reads were demultiplexed and then collapsed into UMI-guided consensus sequences. Using mixcr v2.1.11, the UMI consensuses were aligned to TRA and TRB V and J templates and assembled into clonotypes. Expanded or contracted clonotypes were those called significant by both edgeR and NoisET, with noise models trained on biological replicates. For edgeR calls, the cutoffs were a false discovery rate-adjusted p below 0.01 and a log2 fold-change threshold of 1. As an exploratory analysis of dynamics, max-normalized trajectories of the 1000 most abundant clonotypes were examined with PCA combined with hierarchical clustering. Separately sequenced CD4+ and CD8+ repertoires were used to assign a CD4 or CD8 phenotype to each responding clone. TCRdb applied fastp at Q25 and MiXCR to the public reads, then kept only in-frame beta chains. Rows matching on CDR3 protein sequence are summarized as one entry with the most common DNA and genes. The V and J calls come from TCRdb's annotation, not from the publication. The sample table records 200,000 to 250,000 distinct CDR3 sequences; around 10% of these occur just once. Around 21% of the sample lies in the top ten.

Ficoll-Paque density gradient centrifugation was used to isolate PBMCs. Note on this clonotype: Its antigen is still unknown. Base qualities are missing; no much larger clone stands one base away.

The clonotype was recovered from a man between 18 and 29 years old who had mild COVID-19 (a few samples of this study predate the infection). The sample titles of this study are shuffled in the database, so cell type and time point are left out; the donor was told from shared clones. The sequenced sample was PBMCs or a T cell subset sorted from them (not recorded which).

The CDR3 protein sequence reads: CASSSQRSGANVLTF. The sequence in DNA is TGCGCCAGCAGCTCACAGAGGTCTGGGGCCAACGTCCTGACTTTC. Rearrangement joined TRBV5-1 to TRBJ2-6; too little of a D gene remains to name it. For CDR1 and CDR2, the germline V gene lists SGHRS and YFSETQ. V loses 3 bases, J loses 1 base, and the germline ends lie 8 bases apart. The CDR3 measures 15 amino acids from cysteine to phenylalanine. Just the 45-base CDR3 DNA is kept, in frame starting at base 1.